Given below is one TCR beta chain in context. This sample was taken from a study of cytomegalovirus exposure and HLA in healthy donors. Researchers ran the PCR with 60 Vbeta and 13 Jbeta primers. The assay was immunoSEQ multiplex PCR, and TCRdb's table has in-frame clones only and misses some. The data hold more than 45,000 clones, with approximately 67% observed a single time. The V gene's germline CDR1 is SNHLY and CDR2 FYNNEI. The CDR3 is 16 residues long. The ends were cut back, 6 bases at V and 0 bases at J, with 15 bases in the middle. This chain uses TRBV2 with TRBJ2-1; no firm D call. This clonotype originated in a man aged 25 to 40 in good health and CMV-seronegative. Sample: PBMCs. The CDR3 reads CASRDVDRVSYNEQFF. As DNA, the CDR3 is TGTGCCAGCAGAGACGTAGACCGGGTCTCCTACAATGAGCAGTTCTTC.